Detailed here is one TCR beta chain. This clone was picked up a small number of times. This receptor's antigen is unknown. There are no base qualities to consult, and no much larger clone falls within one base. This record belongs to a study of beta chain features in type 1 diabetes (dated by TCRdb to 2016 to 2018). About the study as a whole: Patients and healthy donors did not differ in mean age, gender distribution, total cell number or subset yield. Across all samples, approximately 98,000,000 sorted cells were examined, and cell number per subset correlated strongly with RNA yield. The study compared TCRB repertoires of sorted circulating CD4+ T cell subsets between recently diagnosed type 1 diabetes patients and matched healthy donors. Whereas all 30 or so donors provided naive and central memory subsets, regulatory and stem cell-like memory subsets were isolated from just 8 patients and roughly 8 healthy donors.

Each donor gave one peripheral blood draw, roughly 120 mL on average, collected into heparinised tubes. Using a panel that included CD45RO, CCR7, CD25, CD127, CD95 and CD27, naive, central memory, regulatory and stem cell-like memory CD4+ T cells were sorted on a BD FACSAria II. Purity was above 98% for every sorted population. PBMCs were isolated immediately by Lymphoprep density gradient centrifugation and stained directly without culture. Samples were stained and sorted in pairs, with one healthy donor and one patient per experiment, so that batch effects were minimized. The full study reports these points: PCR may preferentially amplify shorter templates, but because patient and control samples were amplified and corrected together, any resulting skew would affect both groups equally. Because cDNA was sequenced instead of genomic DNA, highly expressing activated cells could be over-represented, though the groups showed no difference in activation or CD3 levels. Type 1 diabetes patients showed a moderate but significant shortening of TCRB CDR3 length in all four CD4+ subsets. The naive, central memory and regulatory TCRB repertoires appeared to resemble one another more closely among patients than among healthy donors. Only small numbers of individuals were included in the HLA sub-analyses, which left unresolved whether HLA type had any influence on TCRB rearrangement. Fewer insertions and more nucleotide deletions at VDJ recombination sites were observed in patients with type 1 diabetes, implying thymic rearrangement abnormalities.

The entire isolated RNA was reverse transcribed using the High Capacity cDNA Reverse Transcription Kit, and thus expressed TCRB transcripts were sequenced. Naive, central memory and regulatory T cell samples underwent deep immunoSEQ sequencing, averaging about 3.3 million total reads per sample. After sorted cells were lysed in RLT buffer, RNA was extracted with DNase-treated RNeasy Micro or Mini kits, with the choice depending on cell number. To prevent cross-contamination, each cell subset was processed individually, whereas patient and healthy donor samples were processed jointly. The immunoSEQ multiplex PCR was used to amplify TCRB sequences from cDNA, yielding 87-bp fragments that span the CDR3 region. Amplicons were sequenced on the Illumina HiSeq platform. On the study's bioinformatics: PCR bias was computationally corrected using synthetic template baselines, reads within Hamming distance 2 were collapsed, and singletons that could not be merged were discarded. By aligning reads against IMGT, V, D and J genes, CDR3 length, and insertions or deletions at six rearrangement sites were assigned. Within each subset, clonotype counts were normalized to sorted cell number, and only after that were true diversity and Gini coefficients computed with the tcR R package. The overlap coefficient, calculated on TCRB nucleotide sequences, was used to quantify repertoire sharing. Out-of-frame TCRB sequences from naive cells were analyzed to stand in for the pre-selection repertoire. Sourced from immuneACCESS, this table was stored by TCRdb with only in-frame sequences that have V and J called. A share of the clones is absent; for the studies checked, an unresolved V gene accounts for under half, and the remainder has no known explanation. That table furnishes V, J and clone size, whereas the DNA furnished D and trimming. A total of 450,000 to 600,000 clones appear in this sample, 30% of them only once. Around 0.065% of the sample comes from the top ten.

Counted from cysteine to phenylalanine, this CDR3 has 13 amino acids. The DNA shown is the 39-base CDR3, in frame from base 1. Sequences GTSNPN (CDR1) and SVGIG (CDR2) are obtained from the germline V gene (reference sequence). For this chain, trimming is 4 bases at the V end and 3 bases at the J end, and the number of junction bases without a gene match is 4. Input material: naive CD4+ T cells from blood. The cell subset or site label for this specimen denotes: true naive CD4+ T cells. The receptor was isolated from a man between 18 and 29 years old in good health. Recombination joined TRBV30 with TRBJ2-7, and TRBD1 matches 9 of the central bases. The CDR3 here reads CAWTKDRGYEQYF. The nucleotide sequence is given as TGTGCCTGGACCAAGGACAGGGGCTACGAGCAGTACTTC.